The entry below gives a single T cell receptor beta chain sequence along with its context. The sample is drawn from a study of T cells expressing NK-cell markers. TCRdb reprocessed the 5' RACE reads and keeps a single row for each CDR3 protein, giving no DNA. Across some 440,000 distinct CDR3 sequences, the top ten clones capture under 1.5% of the sample. Germline V CDR1 and CDR2: SGHDN, FVKESK. The CDR3 is 15 residues long. This receptor was identified in a woman aged 45-65 years in good health. The chain recombines TRBV14 with TRBJ2-3; TCRdb selects TRBD2, and the lack of DNA leaves this call unchecked. The sequenced material came from blood T cells: a sorted CD56 or NKG2C T cell subset, CD4+ or CD8+ T cells, or bulk PBMC T cells (not recorded which). The CDR3 region is CASSQVRGSTDTQYF.